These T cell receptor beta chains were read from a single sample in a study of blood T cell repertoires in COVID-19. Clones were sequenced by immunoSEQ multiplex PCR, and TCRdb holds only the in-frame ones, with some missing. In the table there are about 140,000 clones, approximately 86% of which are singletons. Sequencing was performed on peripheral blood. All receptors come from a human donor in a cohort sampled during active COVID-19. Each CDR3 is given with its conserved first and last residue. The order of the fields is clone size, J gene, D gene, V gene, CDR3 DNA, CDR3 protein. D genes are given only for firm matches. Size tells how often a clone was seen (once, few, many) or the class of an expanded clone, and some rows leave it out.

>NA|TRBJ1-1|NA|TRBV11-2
TGTGCCAGCCAAGCGTCAAAAATGAACACTGAAGCTTTCTTT
CASQASKMNTEAFF
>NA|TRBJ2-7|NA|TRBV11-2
TGTGCCAGCAGCCCGCGCGGCAGGGCCTACGAGCAGTACTTC
CASSPRGRAYEQYF
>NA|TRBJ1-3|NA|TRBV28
TGTGCCAGCACGACAGGCTCTGGAAACACCATATATTTT
CASTTGSGNTIYF
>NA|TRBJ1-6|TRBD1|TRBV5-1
TGCGCCAGCAGTTCTCGACAGGGGGCCTCCTATAATTCACCCCTCCACTTT
CASSSRQGASYNSPLHF
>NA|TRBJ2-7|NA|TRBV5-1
TGCGCCAGCAGCTTAGCCCTCTCCTACGAGCAGTACTTC
CASSLALSYEQYF
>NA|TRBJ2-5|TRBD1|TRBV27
TGTGCCAGCAGTCTCGACTGGAACAGGGGGAGGGAGACCCAGTACTTC
CASSLDWNRGRETQYF
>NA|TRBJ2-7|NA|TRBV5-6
TGTGCCAGCAGCTTGGCCGTCGGGGGAGGCTCCTACGAGCAGTACTTC
CASSLAVGGGSYEQYF
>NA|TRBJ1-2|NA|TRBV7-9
TGTGCCAGCAGCTTAGAGTTGGCCAGTTCCTCTGGCTACACCTTC
CASSLELASSSGYTF
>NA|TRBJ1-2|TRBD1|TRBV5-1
TGCGCCAGCAGCTTAGGGACAGGCGGTGGCTACACCTTC
CASSLGTGGGYTF
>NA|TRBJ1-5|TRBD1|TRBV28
TGTGCCAGCGGACCGACAGGGAGAACTCAGCCCCAGCATTTT
CASGPTGRTQPQHF
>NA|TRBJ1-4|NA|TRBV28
TGTGCCAGCAGTCGGCCGACAGCAACTAATGAAAAACTGTTTTTT
CASSRPTATNEKLFF
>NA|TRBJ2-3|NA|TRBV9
TGTGCCAGCAGCGTAGATGGCCCCATCACAGATACGCAGTATTTT
CASSVDGPITDTQYF
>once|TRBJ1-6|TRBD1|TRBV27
TGTGCCAGCAGTCCTCCTAGGGACAGGTTGAGCTCCTATAATTCACCCCTCCACTTT
CASSPPRDRLSSYNSPLHF
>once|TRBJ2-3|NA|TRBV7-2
TGTGCCAGCAGCTTCCGGGGGACTCCTAGCACAGATACGCAGTATTTT
CASSFRGTPSTDTQYF
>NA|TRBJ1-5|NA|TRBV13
TGTGCCAGCAGCCCGTGGACCGGGGGAAGCAATCAGCCCCAGCATTTT
CASSPWTGGSNQPQHF
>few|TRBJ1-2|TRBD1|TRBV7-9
TGTGCCAGCACCTCCGGACAGGGGGTTTTTGGCTACACCTTC
CASTSGQGVFGYTF
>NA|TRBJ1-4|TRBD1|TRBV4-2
TGTGCCAGCAGCCAGGGGGGGACAGGGCGAGATGAAAAACTGTTTTTT
CASSQGGTGRDEKLFF
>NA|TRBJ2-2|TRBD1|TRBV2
TGTGCCAGCAGTCAAAAACAGGGGACCGGGGAGCTGTTTTTT
CASSQKQGTGELFF
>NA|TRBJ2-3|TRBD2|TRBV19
TGTGCCAGTAGTCTCGGACTAGGGGCAGATACGCAGTATTTT
CASSLGLGADTQYF
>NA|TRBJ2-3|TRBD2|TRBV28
TGTGCCAGCAGTTCCATATCCCCCGGACTAGCGGGGGGCGTAGATACGCAGTATTTT
CASSSISPGLAGGVDTQYF
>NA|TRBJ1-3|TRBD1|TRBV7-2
TGTGCCAGCAGCTTGACAGGGGTATTCGCCGGAAACACCATATATTTT
CASSLTGVFAGNTIYF
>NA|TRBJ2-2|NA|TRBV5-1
TGCGCCAGCAGCCCCGGACAGCCCGCGAACACCGGGGAGCTGTTTTTT
CASSPGQPANTGELFF
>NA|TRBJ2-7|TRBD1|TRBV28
TGTGCCAGCACCCAGACAGGGGGCTCATACGAGCAGTACTTC
CASTQTGGSYEQYF
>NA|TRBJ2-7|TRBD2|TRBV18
TGTGCCAGCTCTCGTGGGGGAGGGCTTAACGAGCAGTACTTC
CASSRGGGLNEQYF
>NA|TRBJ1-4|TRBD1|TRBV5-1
TGCGCCAGCAGCTTCGGACAGGCGATTAATGAAAAACTGTTTTTT
CASSFGQAINEKLFF
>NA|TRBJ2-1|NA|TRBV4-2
TGTGCCAGCAGCCACAGTAGTCGGACTGCCTACAATGAGCAGTTCTTC
CASSHSSRTAYNEQFF
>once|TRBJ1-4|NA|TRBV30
TGTGCCTGGAGTCCCACCCGGGGTGAAAAACTGTTTTTT
CAWSPTRGEKLFF
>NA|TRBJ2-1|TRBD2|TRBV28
TGTGCCAGCACCTCTAGCGGGAGGTATGAGCAGTTCTTC
CASTSSGRYEQFF
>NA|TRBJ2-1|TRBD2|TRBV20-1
TGCAGTGCTAGTCCGAGCGGGGCGGGGGGGCTCGATGAGCAGTTCTTC
CSASPSGAGGLDEQFF
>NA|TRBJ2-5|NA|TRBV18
TGTGCCAGCTCACCTTCTAAAGAGACCCAGTACTTC
CASSPSKETQYF
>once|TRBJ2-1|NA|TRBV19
TGTGCCAGTAGTACCTCCTTGGACTTAAATGAGCAGTTCTTC
CASSTSLDLNEQFF
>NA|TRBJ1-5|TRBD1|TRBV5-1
TGCGCCAGCAGCTTGACTCTGACAGGGAGGTTCCCTCAGCCCCAGCATTTT
CASSLTLTGRFPQPQHF
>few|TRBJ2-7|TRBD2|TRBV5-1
TGCGCCAGCAGCCCCCGGACTAGCGGGGGACCTTCCTACGAGCAGTACTTC
CASSPRTSGGPSYEQYF
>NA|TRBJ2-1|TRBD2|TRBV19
TGTGCCAGTAGTATACAAGCGGGACTGTTTGAGCAGTTCTTC
CASSIQAGLFEQFF
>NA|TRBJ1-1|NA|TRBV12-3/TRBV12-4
TGTGCCAGCAGTTTTGGAGGGGCGGTGAAATTCTTT
CASSFGGAVKFF
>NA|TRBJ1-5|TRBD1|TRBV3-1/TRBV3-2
TGTGCCAGCAGCCATCTCACAGGGGTCCAGCCCCAGCATTTT
CASSHLTGVQPQHF
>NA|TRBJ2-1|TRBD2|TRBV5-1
TGCGCCAGCAGCCCTAGCGGGGGGGATACCTACAATGAGCAGTTCTTC
CASSPSGGDTYNEQFF
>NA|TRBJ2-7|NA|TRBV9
TGTGCCAGCAGCGCCTTACCGGGGACACCTATACACCGACCCTACGAGCAGTACTTC
CASSALPGTPIHRPYEQYF
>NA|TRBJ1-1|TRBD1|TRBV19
TGTGCCAGTAGTAAGCCCTCCGGGACAGCTAACACTGAAGCTTTCTTT
CASSKPSGTANTEAFF
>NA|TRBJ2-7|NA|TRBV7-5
TGTGTCAGAAGCTTAAAAGGCCCTGAACAGGTGAAAATCTACGAGCAGTACTTC
CVRSLKGPEQVKIYEQYF
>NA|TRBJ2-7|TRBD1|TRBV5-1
TGCGCCAGCAGCTTGGGGGGACAGGAGATGTACGAGCAGTACTTC
CASSLGGQEMYEQYF
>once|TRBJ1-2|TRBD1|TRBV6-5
TGTGCCAGCCGGGACAGCAAAGGCTACACCTTC
CASRDSKGYTF
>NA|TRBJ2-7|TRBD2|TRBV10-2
TGCGCCAGCAAGGGGCTAGCGGACCCCTACGAGCAGTACTTC
CASKGLADPYEQYF
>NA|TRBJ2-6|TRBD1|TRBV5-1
TGCGCCAGCAGCCTGGGACAGGGGACGCTAGGGGCCAACGTCCTGACTTTC
CASSLGQGTLGANVLTF
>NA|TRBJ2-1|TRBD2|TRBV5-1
TGCGCCAGCAGTGACCGCGGGGGGGACGTCTACAATGAGCAGTTCTTC
CASSDRGGDVYNEQFF
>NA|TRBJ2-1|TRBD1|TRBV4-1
TGCGCCAGCAGCCAGGGGGGAGTGGGACAGGGAGACAATGAGCAGTTCTTC
CASSQGGVGQGDNEQFF
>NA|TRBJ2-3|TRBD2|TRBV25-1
TGTGCCAGCAGTGAGCAGACTAGCGGGATGGCCACAGATACGCAGTATTTT
CASSEQTSGMATDTQYF
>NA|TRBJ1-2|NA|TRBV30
TGTGCCTGGAGTGTACGGGCAGGGAACTATGGCTACACCTTC
CAWSVRAGNYGYTF
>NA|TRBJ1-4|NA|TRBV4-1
TGCGCCAGCAGCCTTTTCCGGGTAGGTGGTGGCGTGGAAAAACTGTTTTTT
CASSLFRVGGGVEKLFF
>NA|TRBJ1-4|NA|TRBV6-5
TGTGCCAGCAGTTACTCGGCCAATGAAAAACTGTTTTTT
CASSYSANEKLFF
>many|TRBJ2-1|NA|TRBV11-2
TGTGCCAGCAGCTCCGGACAGACCCTAAGGAATGAGCAGTTCTTC
CASSSGQTLRNEQFF
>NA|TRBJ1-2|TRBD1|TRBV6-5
TGTGCCAGCAGCTCACATGGAGGGGGCCCTGGCTACACCTTC
CASSSHGGGPGYTF
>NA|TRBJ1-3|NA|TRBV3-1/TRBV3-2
TGTGCCAGCAGCCAAGATCAGGGAAACTCTGGAAACACCATATATTTT
CASSQDQGNSGNTIYF
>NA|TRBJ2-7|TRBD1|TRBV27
TGTGCCAGCAGTTATGGGACAGACTACGAGCAGTACTTC
CASSYGTDYEQYF
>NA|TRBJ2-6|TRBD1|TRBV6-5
TGTGCCAGCACTACGACAGGGTCAACCAACGTCCTGACTTTC
CASTTTGSTNVLTF
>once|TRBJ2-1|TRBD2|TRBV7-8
TGTGCCAGCAGCTCGCTAGCGGGGTTGGGCAATGAGCAGTTCTTC
CASSSLAGLGNEQFF
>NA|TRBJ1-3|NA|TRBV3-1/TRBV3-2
TGTGCCAGCAGCCAAGGGGAGGGGGGACACTCTGGAAACACCATATATTTT
CASSQGEGGHSGNTIYF
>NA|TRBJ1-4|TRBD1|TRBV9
TGTGCCAGCAGCGCCGACAGGGGTAGGGGTGAAAAACTGTTTTTT
CASSADRGRGEKLFF
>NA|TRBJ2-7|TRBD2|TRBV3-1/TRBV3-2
TGTGCCAGCAGCCGCGGGGGGATCGAGCAGTACTTC
CASSRGGIEQYF
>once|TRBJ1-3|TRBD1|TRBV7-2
TGTGCCAGTCTCAGGGGGCCCTCTGGAAACACCATATATTTT
CASLRGPSGNTIYF